This paragraph covers one T cell receptor (beta chain) sequence. Antigen specificity is unknown. The sample comes from a study of T cell responses to AZD1222 COVID-19 vaccine. Study observations and caveats: Compared with day 0, the breadth and depth of the Spike-specific TCR repertoire rose significantly after two doses of AZD1222. Variant regions that are unmutated are reportedly the target of nearly half of spike-specific TCRs. Without day 14 samples, only post-peak T cell repertoires were studied. The donor cohort was predominantly white British with a female majority, and clonal diversity may have been underestimated.

Produced via immunoSEQ multiplex PCR; TCRdb's table is partial and in-frame only. This sample yields around 80,000 clones, of which roughly 88% are seen a single time; 11% belongs to the top ten. In germline, CDR1 is MNHEY, CDR2 SVGAGI. V gave up 0 bases and J gave up 5 bases, with 13 bases separating them. The CDR3 is 15 amino acids. This chain joins TRBV6-5 and TRBJ1-1, with a tentative D call TRBD1 (5 bases). The sequenced sample was peripheral blood, obtained on day 0 of AZD1222 vaccination. This TCR came from an adult in good health. CDR3 in amino acids: CASSYSAGLGTEAFF. The CDR3 DNA sequence: TGTGCCAGCAGTTACTCTGCAGGGCTGGGGACTGAAGCTTTCTTT.